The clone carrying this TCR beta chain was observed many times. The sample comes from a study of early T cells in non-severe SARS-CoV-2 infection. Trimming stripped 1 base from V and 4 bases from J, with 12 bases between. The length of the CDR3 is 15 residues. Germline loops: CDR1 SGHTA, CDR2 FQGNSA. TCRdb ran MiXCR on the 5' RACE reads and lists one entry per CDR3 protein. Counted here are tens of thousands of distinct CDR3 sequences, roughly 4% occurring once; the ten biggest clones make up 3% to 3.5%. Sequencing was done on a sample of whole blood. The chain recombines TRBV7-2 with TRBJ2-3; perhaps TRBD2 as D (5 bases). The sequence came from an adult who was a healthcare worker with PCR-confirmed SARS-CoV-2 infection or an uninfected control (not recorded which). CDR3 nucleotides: TGTGCCAGCAGCTTAGTCGGGCTAGCATCAGATACGCAGTATTTT. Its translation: CASSLVGLASDTQYF.